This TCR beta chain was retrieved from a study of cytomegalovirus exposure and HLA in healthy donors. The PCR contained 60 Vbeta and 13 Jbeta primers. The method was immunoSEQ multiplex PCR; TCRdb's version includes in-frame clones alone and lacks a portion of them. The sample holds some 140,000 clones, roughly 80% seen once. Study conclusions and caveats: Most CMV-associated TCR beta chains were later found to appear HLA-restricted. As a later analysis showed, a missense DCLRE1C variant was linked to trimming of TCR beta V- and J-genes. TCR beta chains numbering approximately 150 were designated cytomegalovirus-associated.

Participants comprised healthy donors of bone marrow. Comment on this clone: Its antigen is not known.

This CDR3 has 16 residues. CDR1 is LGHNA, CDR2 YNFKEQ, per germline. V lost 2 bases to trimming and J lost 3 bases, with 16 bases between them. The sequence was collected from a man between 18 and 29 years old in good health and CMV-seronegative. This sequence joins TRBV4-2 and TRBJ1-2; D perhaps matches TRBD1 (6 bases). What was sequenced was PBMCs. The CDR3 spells CASSQRGIDGDYGYTF. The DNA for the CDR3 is TGTGCCAGCAGCCAAAGGGGGATCGACGGAGACTATGGCTACACCTTC.